Listed below are T cell receptor beta chains from one sample, sequenced in a study of T cell repertoires in cytomegalovirus infection. One entry per CDR3 protein results from TCRdb running MiXCR on the reads. The profile shows around 300,000 distinct CDR3 sequences, more than 8% of them singletons. What was sequenced was PBMCs. The receptors were sampled from a human donor in good health (CMV status not recorded). Some clones in this sample may be carry-over from other donors' samples. Both conserved end residues are part of each CDR3. D genes are given only for firm matches. Not every row has a clone size; where given, it reads once, few, many or a size class.

d_gene,j_gene,abundance,v_gene,CDR3nt,CDR3aa
TRBD1,TRBJ2-7,NA,TRBV20-1,TGCAGTGCTAGAGGGACCACGACAGGGGGCAAGGGCGAGCAGTACTTC,CSARGTTTGGKGEQYF
NA,TRBJ1-5,many,TRBV7-2,TGTGCCAGCAGCCTTAATGCAGGGAGGAGCAATCAGCCCCAGCATTTT,CASSLNAGRSNQPQHF
NA,TRBJ2-1,few,TRBV25-1,TGTGCCAGCTTGGGGGTCAATGAGCAGTTCTTC,CASLGVNEQFF
NA,TRBJ2-7,NA,TRBV19,TGTGCCAGTAGTATTGCAGTGGTTAGCTACGAGCAGTACTTC,CASSIAVVSYEQYF
NA,TRBJ1-5,NA,TRBV20-1,TGCAGTGCTAGTAAGGGCTATGGAAGCAATCAGCCCCAGCATTTT,CSASKGYGSNQPQHF
NA,TRBJ2-3,NA,TRBV11-2,TGTGCCAGCAGCCCAACCGGGACCGCGAGAGGGGGAACGCAGTATTTT,CASSPTGTARGGTQYF
NA,TRBJ1-5,few,TRBV12-3/TRBV12-4,TGTGCCAGCAGCTTCAGGAGTCCAATCAATCAGCCCCAGCATTTT,CASSFRSPINQPQHF
TRBD1,TRBJ2-1,NA,TRBV7-3,TGTGCCAGCAGCTTAACTGGGACAGGGCCTTACAATGAGCAGTTCTTC,CASSLTGTGPYNEQFF
NA,TRBJ1-6,few,TRBV6-2/TRBV6-3,TGTGCCAGCAGGAGACAGAGATCGAATTCACCCCTCCACTTT,CASRRQRSNSPLHF
NA,TRBJ2-7,many,TRBV7-2,TGTGCCAGCAGCTTAGCTCCGCCCCCCTACGAGCAGTACTTC,CASSLAPPPYEQYF
NA,TRBJ2-2,NA,TRBV4-1,TGCGCCAGCAGCCAAGTTCATGGAGTGGGCGGGGAGCTGTTTTTT,CASSQVHGVGGELFF
TRBD1,TRBJ1-5,few,TRBV27,TGTGCCAGCAGTTTCGCCGGGACAGGGGCGAGCAATCAGCCCCAGCATTTT,CASSFAGTGASNQPQHF
TRBD2,TRBJ2-1,many,TRBV6-2/TRBV6-3,TGTGCCAGCAGTTACGGGGGGGGACTAAATGAGCAGTTCTTC,CASSYGGGLNEQFF
TRBD1,TRBJ2-1,NA,TRBV7-9,TGTGCCAGCAGCTCGCAACCGGGACAGGGGACCGGCAATGAGCAGTTCTTC,CASSSQPGQGTGNEQFF
NA,TRBJ2-6,many,TRBV7-2,TGTGCCAGCAGCTCCTGGCGAGCCGCTGGGGCCAACGTCCTGACTTTC,CASSSWRAAGANVLTF
NA,TRBJ1-1,NA,TRBV7-9,TGTGCCAGCAGCTTATCCGTAAGTGGGACTGAAGCTTTCTTT,CASSLSVSGTEAFF
TRBD1,TRBJ1-2,few,TRBV6-1,TGTGCCAGCAGTGCGACAGGGGGTAACTTTGGCTACACCTTC,CASSATGGNFGYTF
NA,TRBJ1-1,few,TRBV5-4,TGTGCCAGCAGCCCCCTGGGCACGACCTTCATGAACACTGAAGCTTTCTTT,CASSPLGTTFMNTEAFF
NA,TRBJ2-3,few,TRBV6-2/TRBV6-3,TGTGCCAGCAGTTACCAGTTACATAGCGGACAGCCGTATTTT,CASSYQLHSGQPYF
TRBD1,TRBJ2-2,few,TRBV4-1,TGTGCCAGCAGCCAAGACAGGGACAGTCTGACGAACACCGGGGAGCTGTTTTTT,CASSQDRDSLTNTGELFF
NA,TRBJ1-2,few,TRBV5-6,TGTGCCAGCAGCTTGAGGGCTCAGGACTATGGCTACACCTTC,CASSLRAQDYGYTF
NA,TRBJ2-7,few,TRBV11-3,TGTGCCAGCAGCTCCGATACAGGGGAGGTCGGCGAGCAGTACTTC,CASSSDTGEVGEQYF
TRBD2,TRBJ2-1,NA,TRBV19,TGTGCCAGTGTGCCGGGACTAGCGGACAATGAGCAGTTCTTC,CASVPGLADNEQFF
NA,TRBJ2-5,many,TRBV27,TGTGCCAGCAAGGGCAGCCGGGAGACCCAGTACTTC,CASKGSRETQYF
TRBD2,TRBJ2-7,NA,TRBV6-6,TGTGCCAGCAGTTACGACCTAGCGGGATTCTACGAGCAGTACTTC,CASSYDLAGFYEQYF
TRBD2,TRBJ2-5,many,TRBV7-2,TGTGCCAGCAGCCGACTTGCGGGGGGGCTAGAGACCCAGTACTTC,CASSRLAGGLETQYF
TRBD2,TRBJ2-3,few,TRBV6-4,TGTGCCAGCAGTGTCGTAGCGGGAGCTTCAGATACGCAGTATTTT,CASSVVAGASDTQYF
TRBD2,TRBJ2-3,NA,TRBV6-6,TGTGCCAGTAATCTCGGGACTAGCGGGGGTGTAGCTACGCAGTATTTT,CASNLGTSGGVATQYF
NA,TRBJ1-2,many,TRBV7-2,TGTGCCAGCAGCCCCGATACCGGGAGGGGTAACTATGGCTACACCTTC,CASSPDTGRGNYGYTF
TRBD1,TRBJ1-1,few,TRBV9,TGTGCCAGCAGCCCAGACCGGACAGGTACGAACACTGAAGCTTTCTTT,CASSPDRTGTNTEAFF
NA,TRBJ2-5,many,TRBV7-2,TGTGCCAGCAGCTTATACTTCCAAGAGACCCAGTACTTC,CASSLYFQETQYF
NA,TRBJ2-3,many,TRBV6-1,TGTGCCAGCAGTGACGATCTTCGAAGGAAACACCGAGGCACAGATACGCAGTATTTT,CASSDDLRRKHRGTDTQYF